This T cell receptor (beta chain) originates from a study of vaccination and CD4 T cells after COVID-19. Sequencing of cultured CD4+ T cell DNA used the Oncomine TCR Beta short-read assay. From the PCR reads, TCRdb called clonotypes with MiXCR, one entry per CDR3 protein. The sample shows around 18,000 distinct CDR3 sequences, over 50% of them seen only once. V gave up 1 base and J gave up 6 bases, with 4 bases separating them. The germline gives CDR1 SGHVS, CDR2 FNYEAQ. The CDR3 extends over 11 amino acids. In this sample, this clonotype turned up a few times. The antigen remains undetermined. Time point denoted: late sampling 161 to 241 days after vaccination in a few convalescent patients. The treatment here: roughly 10-day PBMC culture with coronavirus spike peptide pools or control peptides (ViraFEST assay).

The source of this sequence is a human donor who had recovered from COVID-19. The source was CD4+ T cells from blood, cultured in vitro, collected about 7 months after SARS-CoV-2 vaccination. The chain is built from TRBV7-6 and TRBJ2-7; unclear D gene. CDR3 in amino acids: CASSLVAEQYF. DNA for the CDR3: TGTGCCAGCAGCTTAGTGGCCGAGCAGTACTTC.